This TCR beta chain stems from a study of blood T cell repertoires in COVID-19. Study-wide context: COVID-19 samples from acute and convalescent phases originated in the United States, Italy and Spain. The analysed material was cDNA or gDNA that came from T cells, B-cell-depleted T cells, or PBMCs.

As processed by the authors: Estimated nucleated cell counts came from reference gene primer amplification. Repertoires were generated with immunoSEQ multiplex PCR, while TCRdb's copy carries only in-frame clones and drops some. D and trimming come from the DNA, and the V and J calls and clone size come from that table. The profile shows a few hundred thousand clones, around nine tenths of them singletons. V lost 9 bases to trimming and J lost 4 bases, with 15 bases between them. The CDR3 is made up of 14 amino acids. Germline CDR1 MNHEY, CDR2 SVGAGI. The sequence was collected from a man aged 50-59 years with COVID-19, enrolled during active disease. The chain employs TRBV6-5 and TRBJ1-4; D gene uncertain. Specimen: peripheral blood. CDR3 loop: CASRGSLNNEKLFF. The DNA for the CDR3 is TGTGCCAGTAGAGGATCCCTTAATAATGAAAAACTGTTTTTT.